This TCR beta chain derives from a study of post-analysis software for immune sequencing data. Germline V CDR1 and CDR2: SGHRS, YFSETQ. Trimming removed 0 bases from V and 1 base from J, with 8 bases in between. This CDR3 contains 14 residues. General study findings and limits: Four to six TRBV segments appeared more often in patients than in controls, and TRBV5-6, TRBV5-1 and TRBV20-1 were among these. Those with multiple sclerosis, the patient group, showed significantly lower normalized Chao1 diversity than controls.

Carried by the TCR beta cDNA libraries were unique molecular identifiers. Input populations of about 0.85 to 11 million T cells gave rise to some 500,000 cDNA molecules. TCRdb analysed the PCR reads with MiXCR anew, one entry per CDR3 protein. The sample has a few hundred thousand distinct CDR3 sequences, 30% to 40% seen once. Regarding this clonotype: Its target is unknown.

The clonotype originates from a girl aged 2-17 years with multiple sclerosis. The sequenced sample consisted of blood. V usage is TRBV5-1 and J usage is TRBJ2-7; D tentatively reads TRBD1 or TRBD2 (5 bases each). CDR3 sequence: CASSLGDGSYEQYF. For the CDR3, the DNA is TGCGCCAGCAGCTTGGGGGACGGTTCCTACGAGCAGTACTTC.